Presented here are 22 T cell receptor beta chains from one specimen sequenced in a study of cytomegalovirus exposure and HLA in healthy donors. It was with 60 Vbeta and 13 Jbeta primers that the PCR ran. Profiled with immunoSEQ multiplex PCR; TCRdb holds only in-frame clones, not every one. The table records about 76,000 clones, roughly 73% of them present only once. The sample was PBMCs. Source of these receptors: a woman aged 40 to 49 in good health and CMV-seropositive.

The rearrangement links TRBV28 to TRBJ1-5; 8 nucleotides line up with TRBD1. V dropped 2 bases and J dropped 4; count of bases not matched to a gene: 4. Germline V CDR1 and CDR2: MDHEN, SYDVKM. The CDR3 has 15 amino acids. The DNA of the CDR3 is TGTGCCAGCAGTTTACGACAGGGGACAAATCAGCCCCAGCATTTT. It is translated as CASSLRQGTNQPQHF.

In its sample, this clone was seen once. The chain links TRBV5-1 to TRBJ2-3; D remains unclear. Germline V gene data show CDR1 as SGHRS and CDR2 as YFSETQ. V lost 4 bases to trimming and J lost 0 bases, with 15 bases between them. The CDR3 consists of 16 residues. CDR3: CASSPILTGSTDTQYF. CDR3 sequence (DNA): TGCGCCAGCAGCCCTATCCTCACTGGTAGCACAGATACGCAGTATTTT.

V and J are TRBV7-3 and TRBJ1-5; tentative D call: TRBD1 (5 bases). The CDR3 has 13 residues. V lost 2 bases, J lost 5 bases, and 7 bases lay in between. Germline loops: CDR1 SGHTA, CDR2 FQGTGA. The CDR3 loop is CASSLGRDQPQHF. The CDR3 region has the DNA TGTGCCAGCAGCTTAGGCAGGGATCAGCCCCAGCATTTT.

J is TRBJ1-1 and V is TRBV6-5, with TRBD1 identical over 7 bases. V was pared by 4 bases and J by 1 base, with 3 bases of the junction left unmatched. Germline V gene lookup returns CDR1 MNHEY and CDR2 SVGAGI. The CDR3 has 14 residues. The CDR3 spells CASSSRGKNTEAFF. CDR3 bases: TGTGCCAGCAGTTCCAGGGGGAAGAACACTGAAGCTTTCTTT.

This clone was seen once. The V call is TRBV7-2, the J call TRBJ2-5, with 10 bases aligning to TRBD2. With 5 bases clipped from V and 3 bases from J, the junction kept 15 bases outside the gene matches. This CDR3 has 18 amino acids. CDR1 is SGHTA, CDR2 FQGNSA, per germline. The CDR3 spells CASSTSLQLAGREETQYF. In DNA, the CDR3 is TGTGCCAGCAGCACGTCCCTTCAACTAGCGGGACGTGAAGAGACCCAGTACTTC. Complete variable domain (other parts from reference TRBV7-2 and TRBJ2-5): GAGVSQSPSNKVTEKGKDVELRCDPISGHTALYWYRQSLGQGLEFLIYFQGNSAPDKSGLPSDRFSAERTGGSVSTLTIQRTQQEDSAVYLCASSTSLQLAGREETQYFGPGTRLLVL.

V usage is TRBV27 and J usage is TRBJ2-1; TRBD2 matches at 8 bases. Germline CDR1 is MNHEY and CDR2 is SMNVEV (reference sequence). The CDR3 runs to 16 residues. Trimming cost V 0 bases and J 2 bases; bases outside gene matches: 3. The CDR3 protein is CASSLSLAATYNEQFF. Here the CDR3 DNA reads TGTGCCAGCAGTTTATCACTAGCGGCCACCTACAATGAGCAGTTCTTC.

This chain uses TRBV7-2 with TRBJ2-3, with D tentatively TRBD2 (5 bases). CDR3 length: 14 residues. Germline CDR1 SGHTA, CDR2 FQGNSA. Trimming stripped 5 bases from V and 0 bases from J, with 9 bases between. The CDR3: CASSPDSSTDTQYF. As DNA, the CDR3 is TGTGCCAGCAGCCCGGACTCGAGCACAGATACGCAGTATTTT. The entire variable domain, with the rest obtained from reference TRBV7-2 and TRBJ2-3, is as follows: GAGVSQSPSNKVTEKGKDVELRCDPISGHTALYWYRQSLGQGLEFLIYFQGNSAPDKSGLPSDRFSAERTGGSVSTLTIQRTQQEDSAVYLCASSPDSSTDTQYFGPGTRLTVL.

V gene TRBV28 combines with J gene TRBJ1-3; TRBD1 might be the D (6 bases). The germline V gene has CDR1 MDHEN and CDR2 SYDVKM. Trimming left V 7 bases short and J 5 bases short, with 12 bases between. The CDR3 totals 13 residues. In DNA form, the CDR3 reads TGTGCCAGCACCGAAGGACAGAGAAACACCATATATTTT. This sequence encodes CASTEGQRNTIYF. The entire variable domain, with the rest obtained from reference TRBV28 and TRBJ1-3, is as follows: DVKVTQSSRYLVKRTGEKVFLECVQDMDHENMFWYRQDPGLGLRLIYFSYDVKMKEKGDIPEGYSVSREKKERFSLILESASTNQTSMYLCASTEGQRNTIYFGEGSWLTVV.

The genes are TRBV27 and TRBJ2-7; 7 bases match TRBD1. The V gene end was trimmed by 5 bases and the J gene end by 2 bases; junction bases not matched to a gene: 3. This CDR3 is 13 amino acids long. CDR1 MNHEY and CDR2 SMNVEV come from the germline V gene (reference sequence). CDR3 nucleotide sequence: TGTGCCAGCAGTCGGGACAGAACCTACGAGCAGTACTTC. It codes for CASSRDRTYEQYF.

The DNA for the CDR3 is TGTGCCAGCAGTTTAGGCCTTTTAAAGCAGTACTTC. It is translated as CASSLGLLKQYF. This chain joins TRBV28 and TRBJ2-7, with D hard to call. Between the trimmed V and J ends, which lost 2 bases and 8 bases, there was a span of 10 bases. Germline V gene lookup returns CDR1 MDHEN and CDR2 SYDVKM. This CDR3 contains 12 residues. The whole variable domain, remainder taken from reference TRBV28 and TRBJ2-7, is DVKVTQSSRYLVKRTGEKVFLECVQDMDHENMFWYRQDPGLGLRLIYFSYDVKMKEKGDIPEGYSVSREKKERFSLILESASTNQTSMYLCASSLGLLKQYFGPGTRLTVT.

V is TRBV18 and J is TRBJ2-7; 7 bases match TRBD1. CDR1 and CDR2 from the germline V gene are KGHSH and LQKENI. V was clipped by 3 bases and J by 3 bases; unmatched bases: 2. This CDR3 is 13 amino acids long. The CDR3 DNA reads as TGTGCCAGCTCACCTGGGACAGTCTACGAGCAGTACTTC. Protein product: CASSPGTVYEQYF.

The V call is TRBV11-2, the J call TRBJ2-1; TRBD1 matches 9 bases. CDR3 length: 15 amino acids. V trimming: 5 bases; J trimming: 3 bases; junction bases outside the gene matches: 5. Germline lookup yields CDR1 SGHAT and CDR2 FQNNGV. In DNA, the CDR3 is TGTGCCAGCAGCCCTACAGGGGGCAACTACAATGAGCAGTTCTTC. It is translated as CASSPTGGNYNEQFF.

This clone appeared a few times. Other DNA variants within this sample encode the same CDR3. This chain joins TRBV18 and TRBJ1-1; D is perhaps TRBD1 (6 bases). Germline V gene lookup returns CDR1 KGHSH and CDR2 LQKENI. V was pared by 5 bases and J by 1 base, with 14 bases between. The CDR3 covers 15 residues. The CDR3, as DNA: TGTGCCAGCTCAGCGATGGGGACACAGAACACTGAAGCTTTCTTT. It yields the protein CASSAMGTQNTEAFF.

The genes are TRBV10-2 and TRBJ1-2, with D possibly being TRBD1 (5 bases). This CDR3 has 13 residues. Germline CDR1 WSHSY, CDR2 SAAADI. Trimming removed 6 bases from V and 2 bases from J, with 10 bases in between. The CDR3 DNA is TGCGCCAGCAGCCCGACAGTCAACTATGGCTACACCTTC. Its translation is CASSPTVNYGYTF.

This clone was observed a single time. This chain connects TRBV6-5 to TRBJ2-7; 10 bases match TRBD1. V lost 6 bases, J lost 5 bases, and 7 bases stayed unmatched. CDR1 and CDR2 from the germline V gene are MNHEY and SVGAGI. The length of the CDR3 is 14 residues. Written as DNA, the CDR3 is TGTGCCAGCAGACAGACAGGGGGCGTAGACGAGCAGTACTTC. Translating it yields CASRQTGGVDEQYF.

The rearrangement uses TRBV30 and TRBJ1-5; D perhaps matches TRBD1 (5 bases). Between the trimmed V and J ends, which lost 3 bases and 0 bases, there was a span of 9 bases. The germline V gene encodes CDR1 GTSNPN and CDR2 SVGIG (reference sequence). The length of the CDR3 is 14 residues. The CDR3 sequence is CAWRGAVSNQPQHF. CDR3 DNA: TGTGCCTGGAGAGGGGCCGTTAGCAATCAGCCCCAGCATTTT.

The chain employs TRBV6-1 and TRBJ2-2, with 7 bases matching TRBD1. This CDR3 is 17 amino acids long. After removal of 2 bases from V and 1 base from J, the junction contained 7 bases not matched to a gene. Germline V gene data show CDR1 as MNHNS and CDR2 as SASEGT. CDR3 nucleotides: TGTGCCAGCAGTGAACTACCGACAGGGCTGAACACCGGGGAGCTGTTTTTT. This encodes CASSELPTGLNTGELFF.

V usage is TRBV11-2 and J usage is TRBJ2-7; TRBD2 agrees at 10 bases. Germline CDR1 is SGHAT and CDR2 is FQNNGV. The V gene end was trimmed by 5 bases and the J gene end by 4 bases; junction bases not matched to a gene: 8. The CDR3 contains 15 residues. CDR3 residues: CASSIKAGGLYEQYF. The CDR3 region has the DNA TGTGCCAGCAGCATAAAAGCGGGGGGGCTTTACGAGCAGTACTTC.

The chain combines TRBV4-3 with TRBJ1-2; D is unclear. This CDR3 has 14 residues. Germline CDR1 LGHNA, CDR2 YSLEER. V was clipped by 0 bases and J by 7 bases, with 12 bases between them. The CDR3 sequence is CASSQDGFGGGYTF. CDR3 bases: TGCGCCAGCAGCCAAGATGGTTTCGGAGGTGGCTACACCTTC.

CDR3 sequence: CASKTSGSVDEQFF. The CDR3 bases are TGTGCCAGCAAGACTAGCGGGAGTGTGGATGAGCAGTTCTTC. The chain links TRBV6-5 to TRBJ2-1; TRBD2 matches at 12 bases. CDR1 and CDR2 (germline): MNHEY, SVGAGI. The ends lost 7 bases at V and 8 bases at J; junction bases unmatched: 6. There are 14 residues in the CDR3.

V usage is TRBV4-2 and J usage is TRBJ1-5; D might be TRBD1 (5 bases). Trimming cost V 1 base and J 0 bases, with 10 bases left between them. This CDR3 has 16 amino acids. From germline, CDR1 is LGHNA and CDR2 YNFKEQ. CDR3 DNA: TGTGCCAGCAGCCAAGGGGCAGGGTATAGCAATCAGCCCCAGCATTTT. Encoded protein: CASSQGAGYSNQPQHF.

The rearrangement links TRBV27 to TRBJ2-3, with 10 bases fitting TRBD2. The germline V gene encodes CDR1 MNHEY and CDR2 SMNVEV (reference sequence). Trimming took 5 bases from V and 8 from J; bases not matched to a gene: 7. CDR3 size: 14 residues. DNA of the CDR3: TGTGCCAGCAGTAGAGCGGGGGGGCCGGGTACGCAGTATTTT. This encodes CASSRAGGPGTQYF.